This entry is about one T cell receptor beta chain. This specimen belongs to a study of blood T cell repertoires in COVID-19. Overall study context: PBMCs, B-cell-depleted T cells, or T cells provided the cDNA or gDNA that made up the material.

Germline V lookup: CDR1 SNHLY, CDR2 FYNNEI. The CDR3 spans 11 residues. Trimming stripped 3 bases from V and 4 bases from J, with 4 bases between. Profiled with immunoSEQ multiplex PCR; TCRdb holds only in-frame clones, not every one. The data contain approximately 110,000 clones, 90% of them seen just once; the ten biggest clones take up about 4.8%. The TCR originated in a woman in her forties or fifties with acute or convalescent COVID-19. The sample consisted of peripheral blood. The chain recombines TRBV2 with TRBJ2-7; no firm D call. CDR3 nucleotide sequence: TGTGCCAGCAGTGACCAGTACGAGCAGTACTTC. This translates into CASSDQYEQYF.